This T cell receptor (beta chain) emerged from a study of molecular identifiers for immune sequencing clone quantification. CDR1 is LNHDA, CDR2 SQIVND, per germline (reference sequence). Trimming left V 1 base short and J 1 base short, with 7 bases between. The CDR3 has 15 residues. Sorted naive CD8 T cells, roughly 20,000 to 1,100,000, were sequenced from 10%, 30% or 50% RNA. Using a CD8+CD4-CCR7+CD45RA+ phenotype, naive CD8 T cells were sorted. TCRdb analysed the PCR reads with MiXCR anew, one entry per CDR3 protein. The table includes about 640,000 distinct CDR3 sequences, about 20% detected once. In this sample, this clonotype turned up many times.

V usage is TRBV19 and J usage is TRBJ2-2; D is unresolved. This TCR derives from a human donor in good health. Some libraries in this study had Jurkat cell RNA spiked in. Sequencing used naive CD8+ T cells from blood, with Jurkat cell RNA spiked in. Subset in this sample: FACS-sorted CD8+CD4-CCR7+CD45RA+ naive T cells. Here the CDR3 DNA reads TGTGCCAGTAGTATAGTGGAGCAGAACACCGGGGAGCTGTTTTTT. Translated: CASSIVEQNTGELFF.